This TCR beta chain was sequenced for a study of T cells in localized non-small cell lung cancer. The CDR3 has 16 residues. Trimming removed 5 bases at V and 0 bases at J, with 13 bases between. Germline V gene sequence: CDR1 SGHTA, CDR2 FQGNSA. The data were produced by immunoSEQ multiplex PCR, yet TCRdb's version contains in-frame clones alone and is incomplete. The sample records about 21,000 clones, 88% being singletons. This clonotype was sampled from a male donor aged 60 or over with stage II lung adenocarcinoma. The rearrangement joins TRBV7-2 to TRBJ2-2, with D maybe TRBD2 (5 bases). The material was peripheral blood mononuclear cells, obtained before any cancer treatment. The CDR3 DNA follows: TGTGCCAGCAGCCGGCAGACGGGAACGAACACCGGGGAGCTGTTTTTT. Translated: CASSRQTGTNTGELFF.